A single sample is the source of the 7 T cell receptor beta chains below, sequenced in a study of shared clonotypes between healthy human individuals. Naive CD8 cells, CD45RO-negative and positively selected for CCR7, excluded terminally differentiated effector memory CD45RA+ cells. Assay: immunoSEQ multiplex PCR; the TCRdb copy retains only in-frame clones and omits some. The table lists hundreds of thousands of clones, roughly 95% of them singletons. The sequencing input was naive CD8+ T cells sorted from blood. The receptors shown here come from a woman aged 30 to 39 in good health.

The chain combines TRBV6-1 with TRBJ2-3, with 10 bases aligning to TRBD1. Germline V gives CDR1 MNHNS, CDR2 SASEGT. This CDR3 has 17 amino acids. The V gene end was trimmed by 5 bases and the J gene end by 4 bases; junction bases not matched to a gene: 12. CDR3 sequence (DNA): TGTGCCAGCAGTCAAGAAGGCCGGGACAGGGGATCAGATACGCAGTATTTT. Amino acid sequence: CASSQEGRDRGSDTQYF.

This rearrangement joins TRBV27 to TRBJ2-7, with D uncertain. Per the germline V gene, CDR1 is MNHEY and CDR2 is SMNVEV (reference sequence). The ends were cut back, 4 bases at V and 2 bases at J, with 12 bases in the middle. This CDR3 comprises 14 residues. CDR3 sequence (DNA): TGTGCCAGCAGTTCCCCCCCCTTCCCCTACGAGCAGTACTTC. It codes for CASSSPPFPYEQYF.

This clone appeared a single time. J is TRBJ1-3 and V is TRBV2; D might be TRBD1 (5 bases). The germline V gene encodes CDR1 SNHLY and CDR2 FYNNEI. Trimming removed 4 bases at V and 0 bases at J, with 13 bases between. The CDR3 spans 16 residues. The CDR3 region is CASSGPGTDSGNTIYF. The CDR3, as DNA: TGTGCCAGCAGTGGCCCCGGGACGGACTCTGGAAACACCATATATTTT.

V is TRBV7-9 and J is TRBJ2-7, with 13 positions matching TRBD2. V shed 4 bases and J 4 bases; nucleotides not matched to a gene: 10. The CDR3 length is 17 residues. Germline V gene data show CDR1 as SEHNR and CDR2 as FQNEAQ (reference sequence). This CDR3 reads CASSSRTSGGKAYEQYF. CDR3 coding DNA: TGTGCCAGCAGCTCCCGGACTAGCGGGGGTAAAGCTTACGAGCAGTACTTC.

Remarks on this clone: The sample contains more than one DNA sequence encoding this CDR3. CDR3: CASSLAGGSYEQYF. The CDR3 nucleotides are TGTGCCAGCAGTTTGGCAGGGGGCAGCTACGAGCAGTACTTC. The V gene is TRBV28, the J gene TRBJ2-7, with 8 bases lining up with TRBD1. CDR3 length equals 14 residues. V was pared by 3 bases and J by 3 bases, with 4 bases of the junction left unmatched. Germline lookup yields CDR1 MDHEN and CDR2 SYDVKM. The full variable domain, in which reference TRBV28 and TRBJ2-7 provide the parts outside the CDR3, is DVKVTQSSRYLVKRTGEKVFLECVQDMDHENMFWYRQDPGLGLRLIYFSYDVKMKEKGDIPEGYSVSREKKERFSLILESASTNQTSMYLCASSLAGGSYEQYFGPGTRLTVT.

This rearrangement joins TRBV7-9 to TRBJ2-3, with 8 bases fitting TRBD2. Per germline, CDR1 SEHNR and CDR2 FQNEAQ (reference sequence). The V segment lost 4 bases and the J segment 8 bases; nucleotides outside the gene matches: 14. This CDR3 is 16 amino acids long. The CDR3: CASSSERSGRAGTQYF. CDR3 coding DNA: TGTGCCAGCAGCTCGGAGAGGAGCGGGAGAGCGGGTACGCAGTATTTT.

The rearrangement joins TRBV13 to TRBJ2-7; D is possibly TRBD1 (5 bases). The germline gives CDR1 PRHDT, CDR2 FYEKMQ (reference sequence). This CDR3 region has 14 residues. Trimming pared 5 bases from V and 6 bases from J, leaving 17 bases between. The CDR3 DNA reads TGTGCCAGCAGCAATCGACAGACTCCCCCCGAGCAGTACTTC. This codes for CASSNRQTPPEQYF.